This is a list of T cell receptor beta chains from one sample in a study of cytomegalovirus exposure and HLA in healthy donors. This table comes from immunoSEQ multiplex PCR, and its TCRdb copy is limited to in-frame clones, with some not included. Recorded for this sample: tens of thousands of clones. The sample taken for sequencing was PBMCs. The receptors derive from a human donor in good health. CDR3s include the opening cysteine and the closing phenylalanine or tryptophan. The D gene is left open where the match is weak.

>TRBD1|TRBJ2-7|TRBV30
CACRDRFYEQYF
TGTGCCTGCCGGGACAGATTCTACGAGCAGTACTTC
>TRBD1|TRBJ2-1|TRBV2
CASTGTESSYNEQFF
TGTGCCAGCACCGGGACAGAGAGCTCCTACAATGAGCAGTTCTTC
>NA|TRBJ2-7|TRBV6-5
CASRGGLPSAYEQYF
TGTGCCAGCAGGGGAGGACTCCCCAGCGCCTACGAGCAGTACTTC
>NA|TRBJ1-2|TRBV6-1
CASSRDSFNYGYTF
TGTGCCTCCTCCCGAGACAGCTTTAACTATGGCTACACCTTC
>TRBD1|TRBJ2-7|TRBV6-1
CASSERQGPYEQYF
TGTGCCAGCAGTGAACGACAGGGACCCTACGAGCAGTACTTC
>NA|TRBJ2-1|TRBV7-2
CASSPPSERTEQFF
TGTGCCAGCAGCCCACCCTCTGAGCGGACTGAGCAGTTCTTC
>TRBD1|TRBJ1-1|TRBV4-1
CASSQPGTGVHEAFF
TGCGCCAGCAGCCAACCGGGGACAGGGGTTCATGAAGCTTTCTTT
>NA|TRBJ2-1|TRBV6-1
CASSEVQYNEQFF
TGTGCCAGCAGTGAAGTACAGTACAATGAGCAGTTCTTC
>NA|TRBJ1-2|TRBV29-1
CSVAHAGSYGYTF
TGCAGCGTTGCACACGCAGGTAGCTATGGCTACACCTTC
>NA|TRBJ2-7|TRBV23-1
CASLIGQRPYEQYF
TGCGCCAGCCTTATCGGCCAGCGGCCCTACGAGCAGTACTTC
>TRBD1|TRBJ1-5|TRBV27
CASGDRGQPQHF
TGTGCCAGCGGAGACAGGGGACAGCCCCAGCATTTT
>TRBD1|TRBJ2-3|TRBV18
CASSADRGTWDTQYF
TGTGCCAGCTCAGCTGACAGGGGGACGTGGGATACGCAGTATTTT
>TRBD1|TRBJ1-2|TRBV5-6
CASSLQGADGYTF
TGTGCCAGCAGCTTACAGGGGGCCGATGGCTACACCTTC
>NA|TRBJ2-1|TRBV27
CASSLYNEQFF
TGTGCCAGCAGTCTGTACAATGAGCAGTTCTTC
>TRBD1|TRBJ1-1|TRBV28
CASVLGQGRAFF
TGTGCCAGCGTGCTGGGACAGGGTCGCGCTTTCTTT
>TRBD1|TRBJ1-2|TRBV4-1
CASSQAGTGLNGYTF
TGCGCCAGCAGCCAAGCCGGGACAGGGTTGAATGGCTACACCTTC
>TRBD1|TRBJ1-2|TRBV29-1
CSGVGTELSGYTF
TGCAGCGGGGTAGGGACAGAGCTATCCGGCTACACCTTC
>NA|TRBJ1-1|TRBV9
CASSYGQINTEAFF
TGTGCCAGCAGCTACGGACAGATTAACACTGAAGCTTTCTTT
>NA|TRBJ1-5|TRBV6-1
CASSGGDHQPQHF
TGTGCCAGCAGTGGGGGAGACCATCAGCCCCAGCATTTT
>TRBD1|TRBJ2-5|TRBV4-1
CASSPRRTGLETQYF
TGCGCCAGCAGCCCGAGGAGGACAGGGTTGGAGACCCAGTACTTC
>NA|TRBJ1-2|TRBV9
CASSVSGGAVGYTF
TGTGCCAGCAGCGTAAGTGGGGGCGCGGTTGGCTACACCTTC
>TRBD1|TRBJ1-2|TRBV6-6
CAGSSGGLGYTF
TGTGCCGGAAGTTCAGGGGGTTTGGGCTACACCTTC
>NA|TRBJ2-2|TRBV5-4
CASSLRGTNTGELFF
TGTGCCAGCAGCTTGCGGGGTACGAACACCGGGGAGCTGTTTTTT
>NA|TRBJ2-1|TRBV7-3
CASSPGANNEQFF
TGTGCCAGCAGCCCCGGAGCGAACAATGAGCAGTTCTTC
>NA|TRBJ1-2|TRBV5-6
CASSLGRNYGYTF
TGTGCCAGCAGCTTGGGTCGGAACTATGGCTACACCTTC
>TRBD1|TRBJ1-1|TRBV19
CASSIPGTGKAFF
TGTGCCAGTAGTATACCCGGGACAGGGAAAGCTTTCTTT
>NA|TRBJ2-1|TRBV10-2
CASSRPGIYNEQFF
TGCGCCAGCAGTCGGCCCGGGATCTACAATGAGCAGTTCTTC
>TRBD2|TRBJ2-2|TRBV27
CASRTSGGPQGTGELFF
TGTGCCAGCAGGACTAGCGGGGGGCCACAGGGCACCGGGGAGCTGTTTTTT
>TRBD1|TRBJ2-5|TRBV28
CASSLDRVQETQYF
TGTGCCAGCAGTTTGGACAGGGTGCAAGAGACCCAGTACTTC
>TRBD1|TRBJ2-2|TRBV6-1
CASSEDRVYTGELFF
TGTGCCAGCAGTGAGGACAGGGTATATACCGGGGAGCTGTTTTTT
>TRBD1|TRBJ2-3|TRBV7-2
CASSPGTELYTQYF
TGTGCCAGCAGTCCCGGGACAGAGTTATATACGCAGTATTTT
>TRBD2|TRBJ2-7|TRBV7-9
CASSLSGGRNYEQYF
TGTGCCAGCAGCTTAAGCGGGGGCCGTAACTACGAGCAGTACTTC
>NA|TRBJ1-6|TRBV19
CASSPQGPGGPLHF
TGTGCCAGTAGTCCCCAGGGCCCGGGGGGACCCCTCCACTTT
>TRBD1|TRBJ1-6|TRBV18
CASSPTGGSNSPLHF
TGTGCCAGCTCACCGACAGGGGGCTCTAATTCACCCCTCCACTTT
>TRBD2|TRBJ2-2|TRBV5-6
CASSLGLAGTGELFF
TGTGCCAGCAGCTTGGGACTAGCTGGCACCGGGGAGCTGTTTTTT
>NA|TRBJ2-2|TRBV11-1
CASSLGRRVGELFF
TGTGCCAGCAGCTTAGGACGGAGGGTCGGGGAGCTGTTTTTT